Sequencing of this T cell receptor beta chain was carried out in a study of shared clonotypes between healthy human individuals. Overall study findings and caveats: Four donors had 5% to 6% of their naive CD4 clonotypes in common.

In regard to this clone: Antigen: not known.

CD4+ cells yielded CD45RA+ naive and CD45RA-negative memory subsets. Across several immunoSEQ plates, the genomic DNA of each subset was split evenly. Some clones are missing from TCRdb's copy, which holds only in-frame ones; the method was immunoSEQ multiplex PCR. This table holds 2,500,000 or so clones, 90% to 95% found once. The CDR3 extends over 14 amino acids. The ends were cut back, 2 bases at V and 9 bases at J, with 15 bases in the middle. Germline lookup yields CDR1 SGHRS and CDR2 YFSETQ. This TCR came from a man between 18 and 29 years old in good health. The chain has TRBV5-1 and TRBJ2-4; D assignment may be TRBD1 or TRBD2 (5 bases each). The sequencing input was naive CD4+ T cells sorted from blood. Subset indicated: CD45RA+ positively selected. The DNA of the CDR3 is TGCGCCAGCAGCTTAGATCCTACGGGGCGCATTCAGTACTTC. This codes for CASSLDPTGRIQYF.